The sequence of this T cell receptor (beta chain) was determined in a study of blood T cell repertoires in COVID-19. Across the study: The United States, Italy and Spain were the sources of the acute and convalescent COVID-19 samples.

The V gene end was trimmed by 5 bases and the J gene end by 4 bases; junction bases not matched to a gene: 10. Per the germline V gene, CDR1 is SGHTA and CDR2 is FQGNSA. The CDR3 runs 15 residues. All enrollees were roughly 18 to 90 years old and from approximately 24 US areas. Recovered status applied to Cohort 3 donors who had two consecutive negative PCRs. It also applied to those with clearance or with symptom resolution. Per the authors' pipeline: Reference gene primer amplification gave nucleated cell count estimates. Sequencing was performed with immunoSEQ multiplex PCR; in TCRdb, only in-frame clones are kept and a portion is missing. That table supplies the V and J calls and clone size; D and trimming were determined from the DNA. The data contain approximately 300,000 clones, around nine tenths of them seen just once; the ten biggest clones take up 2.6%.

Sequenced sample: PBMCs or T cells enriched from blood (not recorded which). V is TRBV7-2 and J is TRBJ1-2, with TRBD1 matching 7 bases. The receptor was isolated from a man in his sixties who had recovered from COVID-19. The DNA for the CDR3 is TGTGCCAGCAGCGCAAGACAGGGTATCGGCTATGGCTACACCTTC. Residues: CASSARQGIGYGYTF.